Below, 29 T cell receptor beta chains from the same sample are listed, as sequenced in a study of T cell changes during pregnancy in multiple sclerosis. TCRdb's table, derived via immunoSEQ multiplex PCR, lists solely in-frame clones and lacks some. The sample includes under 70,000 clones, approximately 91% of them seen just once. The starting material was peripheral blood, obtained in the second trimester of pregnancy. These receptors came from a female donor with multiple sclerosis, enrolled in a pregnancy study.

V is TRBV9 and J is TRBJ2-1; TRBD2 matches at 15 bases. Trimming cost V 3 bases and J 0 bases; bases outside gene matches: 7. CDR1 SGDLS and CDR2 YYNGEE come from the germline V gene. The CDR3 consists of 19 residues. CDR3 in DNA: TGTGCCAGCAGCGCCCGGACTAGCGGGGGGGCCCACTCCTACAATGAGCAGTTCTTC. The encoded protein is CASSARTSGGAHSYNEQFF.

In regard to this clone: Mismatch with germline at one junction end may stem from a read error. The chain links TRBV7-7 to TRBJ2-2; possible D gene TRBD2, 6 bases. The CDR3 covers 15 residues. CDR1 SSHAT and CDR2 FNYEAQ come from the germline V gene (reference sequence). Here the CDR3 DNA reads TGTGCTAGCAGCTTGGGATCGGGGGTGACCGGGGAGCTGTTTTTT. Translated: CASSLGSGVTGELFF.

The chain combines TRBV5-1 with TRBJ1-2; possible D gene TRBD1, 5 bases. The length of the CDR3 is 14 residues. Germline V gives CDR1 SGHRS, CDR2 YFSETQ. V was shortened by 2 bases and J by 0 bases, with 8 bases between the two germline ends. The CDR3 DNA reads TGCGCCAGCAGCTTCGACAGACCTAACTATGGCTACACCTTC. Translating gives CASSFDRPNYGYTF.

This sequence joins TRBV9 and TRBJ1-1; 9 bases map to TRBD1. V gave up 3 bases and J gave up 4 bases; unmatched junction bases: 4. The germline gives CDR1 SGDLS, CDR2 YYNGEE. This CDR3 comprises 14 residues. CDR3 in DNA: TGTGCCAGCAGCGAGGGACAGGGAATCACTGAAGCTTTCTTT. This encodes CASSEGQGITEAFF.

The genes are TRBV4-1 and TRBJ2-5; D perhaps matches TRBD2 (5 bases). CDR3 length: 13 amino acids. Germline loops: CDR1 MGHRA, CDR2 YSYEKL. V was clipped by 4 bases and J by 11 bases, with 17 bases between them. The CDR3, as DNA: TGCGCCAGCAGCCCCCTGGACGAGGAGGAACAGTACTTC. Its translation is CASSPLDEEEQYF.

The chain uses TRBV27 and TRBJ1-5, with 7 nucleotides matching TRBD1. The V gene's germline CDR1 is MNHEY and CDR2 SMNVEV (reference sequence). Trimming took 3 bases from V and 2 from J; bases not matched to a gene: 1. CDR3 length equals 14 residues. The CDR3 is CASSFTGGNQPQHF. The CDR3 nucleotides read TGTGCCAGCAGTTTCACAGGGGGCAATCAGCCCCAGCATTTT.

The DNA for the CDR3 is TGTGCCAGCAGTTACTCGAGAAATGAGCAGTTCTTC. It encodes CASSYSRNEQFF. V usage is TRBV6-5 and J usage is TRBJ2-1; D remains ambiguous. V was clipped by 0 bases and J by 7 bases, with 4 bases between them. The CDR3 covers 12 residues. The germline gives CDR1 MNHEY, CDR2 SVGAGI.

This clone appeared once. The rearrangement joins TRBV29-1 to TRBJ1-1; D possibly corresponds to TRBD1 (6 bases). Germline assignment: CDR1 SQVTM and CDR2 ANQGSEA. The CDR3 loop spans 16 amino acids. V lost 7 bases, J lost 4 bases, and 25 bases lay in between. CDR3 loop: CSADADPRGLATEAFF. CDR3 nucleotides: TGCAGCGCCGATGCCGACCCCAGGGGATTGGCCACTGAAGCTTTCTTT.

The chain joins TRBV13 to TRBJ2-2; 7 nucleotides match TRBD2. The germline V gene has CDR1 PRHDT and CDR2 FYEKMQ (reference sequence). Trimming removed 7 bases from V and 5 bases from J; junction bases left unmatched: 7. This CDR3 is 14 amino acids long. CDR3 residues: CASNLREGTGELFF. The CDR3 region has the DNA TGTGCCAGCAACCTCAGGGAGGGGACCGGGGAGCTGTTTTTT.

J is TRBJ1-3 and V is TRBV2, with D uncertain. Germline CDR1 is SNHLY and CDR2 is FYNNEI. The CDR3 totals 17 residues. V was pared by 4 bases and J by 0 bases, with 16 bases between. This CDR3 is CASSVSAGLSSGNTIYF. CDR3 bases: TGTGCCAGCAGTGTTTCGGCGGGTTTGAGCTCTGGAAACACCATATATTTT.

The table lists this clone with a count of one. This rearrangement joins TRBV7-2 to TRBJ2-2, with 7 bases identical to TRBD2. The V gene's germline CDR1 is SGHTA and CDR2 FQGNSA. The CDR3 runs 17 residues. Germline trimming cut 6 bases from V and 0 bases from J; bases unmatched to any gene: 10. CDR3 DNA sequence: TGTGCCAGCAGTTTAAGGCGGGGGATAGCGAACACCGGGGAGCTGTTTTTT. This encodes CASSLRRGIANTGELFF.

The genes are TRBV7-2 and TRBJ2-7; 10 positions agree with TRBD1. Germline CDR1 SGHTA, CDR2 FQGNSA. CDR3 size: 16 residues. The V gene end was trimmed by 4 bases and the J gene end by 5 bases; junction bases not matched to a gene: 11. The CDR3 loop reads CASSSIAGTGDHEQYF. CDR3 DNA: TGTGCCAGCAGCTCTATTGCCGGGACAGGGGACCACGAGCAGTACTTC.

The chain has TRBV27 and TRBJ2-1, with 8 bases aligning to TRBD1. The ends lost 3 bases at V and 5 bases at J; junction bases unmatched: 6. This CDR3 region has 15 residues. In germline, CDR1 is MNHEY, CDR2 SMNVEV (reference sequence). DNA of the CDR3: TGTGCCAGCAGTTTGGGGCGGACAGGGAACAATGAGCAGTTCTTC. It yields the protein CASSLGRTGNNEQFF.

The V call is TRBV30, the J call TRBJ1-1; D might be TRBD1 (5 bases). The germline CDR1 and CDR2 sequences are GTSNPN and SVGIG (reference sequence). Trimming left V 8 bases short and J 3 bases short, with 13 bases between. The CDR3 extends over 12 amino acids. This chain's CDR3 is CAAKKGDTEAFF. The CDR3 region has the DNA TGTGCCGCCAAAAAAGGGGACACTGAAGCTTTCTTT.

The chain is built from TRBV18 and TRBJ2-1; 8 nucleotides align to TRBD2. Trimming removed 2 bases from V and 5 bases from J; junction bases left unmatched: 5. Germline V CDR1 and CDR2: KGHSH, LQKENI. The CDR3 contains 15 residues. Here the CDR3 DNA reads TGTGCCAGCTCACCAACGCGCGGGGGGAACAATGAGCAGTTCTTC. This codes for CASSPTRGGNNEQFF.

This clone was observed once. CDR3 protein: CASSLATGFNEKLFF. CDR3 nucleotide sequence: TGTGCCAGCAGCTTAGCGACAGGGTTTAATGAAAAACTGTTTTTT. The chain combines TRBV5-6 with TRBJ1-4; TRBD1 agrees at 7 bases. Trimming cost V 2 bases and J 4 bases; bases outside gene matches: 5. Germline V gene lookup returns CDR1 SGHDT and CDR2 YYEEEE. CDR3 length: 15 amino acids.

This clone occurred once. The chain's CDR3 is CASRNRMNTEAFF. The CDR3 region has the DNA TGTGCCAGCAGGAACAGAATGAACACTGAAGCTTTCTTT. V and J are TRBV5-4 and TRBJ1-1; no clear D. CDR1 is SGHNT, CDR2 YYREEE, per germline (reference sequence). CDR3 length: 13 amino acids. Trimming left V 5 bases short and J 0 bases short, with 8 bases between. Together with reference TRBV5-4 and TRBJ1-1, the CDR3 gives the full variable domain: ETGVTQSPTHLIKTRGQQVTLRCSSQSGHNTVSWYQQALGQGPQFIFQYYREEENGRGNFPPRFSGLQFPNYSSELNVNALELDDSALYLCASRNRMNTEAFFGQGTRLTVV.

The gene calls are TRBV18 and TRBJ1-5; TRBD1 agrees at 8 bases. Germline V gives CDR1 KGHSH, CDR2 LQKENI. V lost 4 bases, J lost 3 bases, and 2 bases stayed unmatched. The CDR3 runs 14 residues. This CDR3 is CASSHRGNNQPQHF. The CDR3, as DNA: TGTGCCAGCTCACACAGGGGGAACAATCAGCCCCAGCATTTT. The whole variable domain, filled in from reference TRBV18 and TRBJ1-5, reads NAGVMQNPRHLVRRRGQEARLRCSPMKGHSHVYWYRQLPEEGLKFMVYLQKENIIDESGMPKERFSAEFPKEGPSILRIQQVVRGDSAAYFCASSHRGNNQPQHFGDGTRLSIL.

This chain joins TRBV6-1 and TRBJ2-7; 10 positions agree with TRBD2. This CDR3 has 14 amino acids. Trimming at V came to 6 bases and at J to 5 bases, leaving 7 bases not matched to a gene. In germline, CDR1 is MNHNS, CDR2 SASEGT. The CDR3: CASRTLAGDHEQYF. The CDR3 DNA reads as TGTGCCAGCAGGACCCTAGCGGGGGACCACGAGCAGTACTTC.

The rearrangement uses TRBV2 and TRBJ2-7; 7 bases line up with TRBD2. CDR1 SNHLY and CDR2 FYNNEI come from the germline V gene. Losses at the gene ends were 7 bases for V and 4 bases for J; bases not matched to a gene: 1. The CDR3 loop spans 11 amino acids. CDR3 amino acids: CASTGGYEQYF. The CDR3 bases are TGTGCCAGCACCGGGGGGTACGAGCAGTACTTC.

The chain employs TRBV19 and TRBJ2-3, with 10 nucleotides matching TRBD1. The length of the CDR3 is 18 residues. Germline trimming cut 5 bases from V and 4 bases from J; bases unmatched to any gene: 15. Germline CDR1 is LNHDA and CDR2 is SQIVND (reference sequence). CDR3 sequence reads: CASSGRGTGDGTPDTQYF. The CDR3 nucleotides are TGTGCCAGTAGTGGCCGTGGGACAGGGGATGGGACCCCAGATACGCAGTATTTT.

The rearrangement uses TRBV30 and TRBJ2-7; TRBD1 agrees at 7 bases. Germline CDR1 and CDR2: GTSNPN and SVGIG (reference sequence). CDR3 size: 13 residues. After removal of 7 bases from V and 4 bases from J, the junction contained 10 bases not matched to a gene. The DNA of the CDR3 is TGTGCCTCATTTGACAGGGTAAGGTACGAGCAGTACTTC. Its translation is CASFDRVRYEQYF. The entire variable domain, with the rest obtained from reference TRBV30 and TRBJ2-7, is as follows: SQTIHQWPATLVQPVGSPLSLECTVEGTSNPNLYWYRQAAGRGLQLLFYSVGIGQISSEVPQNLSASRPQDRQFILSSKKLLLSDSGFYLCASFDRVRYEQYFGPGTRLTVT.

This chain joins TRBV5-1 and TRBJ1-3; a weak D match, TRBD1 (5 bases). The CDR3 extends over 14 amino acids. Between the trimmed V and J ends, which lost 1 base and 5 bases, there was a span of 10 bases. Germline V lookup: CDR1 SGHRS, CDR2 YFSETQ. CDR3 sequence: CASSLPGRRNTIYF. DNA for the CDR3: TGCGCCAGCAGCTTGCCAGGGCGGAGAAACACCATATATTTT.

The chain carries TRBV21-1 and TRBJ1-2; TRBD1 was called by the table and not checked on the DNA. TRBV21-1 is marked as a pseudogene. This CDR3 is 18 amino acids long. The CDR3 region has the DNA TGTGCCAGCAGCAATTTTTCCAGGACAGGGAGCCATAACTATGGCTACACCTTC. Protein sequence: CASSNFSRTGSHNYGYTF.

V and J are TRBV30 and TRBJ2-7; TRBD1 matches at 7 bases. The CDR3 sequence is 13 residues long. The germline CDR1 and CDR2 sequences are GTSNPN and SVGIG (reference sequence). The V segment lost 4 bases and the J segment 5 bases; nucleotides outside the gene matches: 8. CDR3 residues: CAWNRDRGNEQYF. The DNA of the CDR3 is TGTGCCTGGAACAGGGACAGAGGAAACGAGCAGTACTTC.

This chain links TRBV6-1 with TRBJ1-5; D gene unclear. V gave up 8 bases and J gave up 4 bases, with 18 bases separating them. Germline CDR1 reads MNHNS; CDR2 reads SASEGT. This CDR3 contains 15 residues. In nucleotides, the CDR3 is TGTGCCAGCGAGAACGGCGGAGCTTCAAATCAGCCCCAGCATTTT. It codes for CASENGGASNQPQHF.

V usage is TRBV30 and J usage is TRBJ1-4; D possibly corresponds to TRBD1 (6 bases). The germline V gene encodes CDR1 GTSNPN and CDR2 SVGIG (reference sequence). V dropped 0 bases and J dropped 6 bases, with 11 bases sitting between them. This CDR3 is 14 amino acids long. CDR3 DNA: TGTGCCTGGAGTGTACGTCCAGGGGATGAAAAACTGTTTTTT. This sequence encodes CAWSVRPGDEKLFF.

The chain combines TRBV7-8 with TRBJ1-2; 10 bases fit TRBD1. Germline assignment: CDR1 SGHVS and CDR2 FQNEAQ. Germline trimming cut 2 bases from V and 2 bases from J; bases unmatched to any gene: 5. This CDR3 is 16 amino acids long. Here the CDR3 DNA reads TGTGCCAGCAGCTTAACGGGGGGACAGGGGAACTATGGCTACACCTTC. Protein product: CASSLTGGQGNYGYTF.

The J gene is TRBJ2-2, the V gene TRBV7-2; D not certain. Germline-derived CDR1 and CDR2 are SGHTA and FQGNSA. CDR3 length equals 15 residues. Trimming took off 1 base at V and 5 bases at J, with 11 bases between the two ends. For the CDR3, the DNA is TGTGCCAGCAGCTTAGGTGCGCAGGTGACCGGGGAGCTGTTTTTT. Protein product: CASSLGAQVTGELFF.